The 21 T cell receptor beta chains in this list originate from one sample, sequenced in a study of shared clonotypes between healthy human individuals. Profiling relied on immunoSEQ multiplex PCR, and the TCRdb table lists in-frame clones only, not all of them. The top ten clones hold around 24% of a sample with about 100,000 clones, 67% of them seen once. Sequenced: memory CD8+ T cells sorted from blood. Subset meaning: CD45RO+ cells pooled with CCR7-negative TemRA cells. The source is a woman under 40 in good health.

The chain carries TRBV28 and TRBJ2-1, with a weak D call TRBD1 (6 bases). Per germline, CDR1 MDHEN and CDR2 SYDVKM. V lost 0 bases and J lost 6, with 18 bases in between. CDR3 size: 17 residues. CDR3 protein: CASSLWGKGESGNEQFF. In DNA form, the CDR3 reads TGTGCCAGCAGTTTATGGGGTAAGGGGGAAAGCGGCAATGAGCAGTTCTTC.

This chain joins TRBV19 and TRBJ2-7; tentatively, D is TRBD1 or TRBD2 (5 bases each). The CDR3 has 13 amino acids. The germline gives CDR1 LNHDA, CDR2 SQIVND (reference sequence). V lost 3 bases and J lost 2, with 8 bases in between. The CDR3 sequence is CASSIQGPYEQYF. CDR3 DNA sequence: TGTGCCAGTAGTATCCAGGGACCCTACGAGCAGTACTTC.

The chain carries TRBV25-1 and TRBJ2-1; 7 bases map to TRBD2. CDR3 length: 17 residues. The V gene's germline CDR1 is MGHDK and CDR2 SYGVNS. Trimming cost V 10 bases and J 0 bases; bases outside gene matches: 15. This CDR3 is CAISLASGGDSYNEQFF. DNA of the CDR3: TGTGCCATCTCCTTGGCTAGCGGTGGGGACTCCTACAATGAGCAGTTCTTC.

This clone has ten or more counts. The gene calls are TRBV11-2 and TRBJ2-2; D gene uncertain. Germline V gives CDR1 SGHAT, CDR2 FQNNGV. The CDR3 consists of 15 residues. Trimming took off 3 bases at V and 0 bases at J, with 8 bases between the two ends. This chain's CDR3 is CASSFVLSNTGELFF. The CDR3 DNA sequence: TGTGCCAGCAGCTTCGTGCTATCGAACACCGGGGAGCTGTTTTTT.

The rearrangement links TRBV19 to TRBJ1-5; D is undetermined. V shed 2 bases and J shed 1 base, with 6 bases lying between them. The CDR3 has 14 residues. Germline V gives CDR1 LNHDA, CDR2 SQIVND (reference sequence). Written as DNA, the CDR3 is TGTGCCAGTAGTATATGGGTAAGCAATCAGCCCCAGCATTTT. Translated: CASSIWVSNQPQHF.

The V gene is TRBV28, the J gene TRBJ1-5; D is perhaps TRBD1 (6 bases). Trimming took off 3 bases at V and 0 bases at J, with 9 bases between the two ends. The V gene's germline CDR1 is MDHEN and CDR2 SYDVKM. The CDR3 extends over 15 amino acids. CDR3 in DNA: TGTGCCAGCAGTTTCTACAGGGTTAGCAATCAGCCCCAGCATTTT. Translated, it gives CASSFYRVSNQPQHF.

The rearrangement joins TRBV10-3 to TRBJ1-1; tentative D call: TRBD1 (5 bases). The CDR3 covers 14 residues. Germline CDR1 ENHRY, CDR2 SYGVKD. V was trimmed by 3 bases and J by 1 base, leaving 9 bases between them. This CDR3 is CAISDIRENTEAFF. The CDR3 DNA sequence: TGTGCCATCAGTGATATCAGGGAGAACACTGAAGCTTTCTTT.

For this clone: The sample has other DNA sequences that encode this CDR3 too. CDR3 nucleotides: TGTGCCAGCAGTCGGACAGGTGGAAGCAATCAGCCCCAGCATTTT. Amino acid sequence: CASSRTGGSNQPQHF. The genes are TRBV28 and TRBJ1-5; TRBD1 matches 7 bases. Germline-derived CDR1 and CDR2 are MDHEN and SYDVKM. The ends lost 5 bases at V and 1 base at J; junction bases unmatched: 5. The CDR3 runs to 15 residues.

The chain recombines TRBV27 with TRBJ2-7, with 13 bases fitting TRBD2. Trimming took 3 bases from V and 6 from J; bases not matched to a gene: 8. The V gene's germline CDR1 is MNHEY and CDR2 SMNVEV (reference sequence). This CDR3 spans 16 amino acids. The CDR3 loop is CASSFRRTSGSGEQYF. The CDR3 nucleotides read TGTGCCAGCAGTTTTCGCAGGACTAGCGGGAGTGGCGAGCAGTACTTC.

V gene TRBV29-1 combines with J gene TRBJ2-3; the match to TRBD2 covers 12 bases. This CDR3 region has 12 residues. Trimming removed 7 bases from V and 5 bases from J; junction bases left unmatched: 1. Germline V gene sequence: CDR1 SQVTM, CDR2 ANQGSEA. DNA of the CDR3: TGCAGCGCGGGACTAGCGGGAGATACGCAGTATTTT. Translated, it gives CSAGLAGDTQYF.

This chain links TRBV27 with TRBJ2-1; 13 positions agree with TRBD2. The CDR3 contains 17 residues. V lost 5 bases to trimming and J lost 6 bases; unmatched junction nucleotides: 10. The germline V gene has CDR1 MNHEY and CDR2 SMNVEV (reference sequence). The CDR3 loop is CASSTGTSGIDTNEQFF. CDR3 in DNA: TGTGCCAGCAGTACGGGGACTAGCGGGATCGATACCAATGAGCAGTTCTTC.

The rearrangement links TRBV27 to TRBJ1-1; tentatively, D is TRBD1 (5 bases). Germline V gives CDR1 MNHEY, CDR2 SMNVEV (reference sequence). The CDR3 consists of 14 residues. The V end lost 3 bases, the J end lost 1 base, and 9 bases lay between the germline ends. CDR3 in amino acids: CASSLGTANTEAFF. CDR3 DNA: TGTGCCAGCAGTTTGGGGACGGCGAACACTGAAGCTTTCTTT.

The CDR3 region is CAISGPDTGSSYEQYF. Here the CDR3 DNA reads TGTGCCATCAGTGGGCCGGACACCGGATCGTCCTACGAGCAGTACTTC. This chain links TRBV10-3 with TRBJ2-7; tentative D call: TRBD1 (5 bases). V was trimmed by 4 bases and J by 1 base, leaving 17 bases between them. CDR1 is ENHRY and CDR2 is SYGVKD in the germline V gene. This CDR3 is 16 amino acids long.

This sequence joins TRBV5-6 and TRBJ2-6; D might be TRBD1 or TRBD2, each matching 5 bases. The V end lost 4 bases, the J end lost 3 bases, and 20 bases lay between the germline ends. CDR1 and CDR2 from the germline V gene are SGHDT and YYEEEE. CDR3 size: 18 residues. The CDR3 reads CASSPGRDGKGGANVLTF. The CDR3 DNA reads as TGTGCCAGCAGCCCGGGACGAGACGGAAAGGGTGGGGCCAACGTCCTGACTTTC.

This chain uses TRBV19 with TRBJ2-5; D tentatively fits TRBD1 or TRBD2 (7 bases each). This CDR3 comprises 16 residues. The V gene's germline CDR1 is LNHDA and CDR2 SQIVND (reference sequence). Trimming removed 5 bases at V and 4 bases at J, with 20 bases between. The CDR3 is CASSQATGRGRETQYF. CDR3 bases: TGTGCCAGTAGTCAAGCGACAGGGAGGGGGCGAGAGACCCAGTACTTC.

The gene calls are TRBV19 and TRBJ1-5; D might be TRBD1 (6 bases). V lost 6 bases to trimming and J lost 1 base, with 13 bases between them. The CDR3 runs to 15 residues. Germline V CDR1 and CDR2: LNHDA, SQIVND (reference sequence). The CDR3 bases are TGTGCCAGTAGGCGGGACACCCGCAGCAATCAGCCCCAGCATTTT. It codes for CASRRDTRSNQPQHF.

V is TRBV4-1 and J is TRBJ2-7, with 8 bases matching TRBD1. The junction had 8 bases not matched to a gene; V was cut back by 0 bases and J by 4 bases. Germline CDR1 and CDR2: MGHRA and YSYEKL. CDR3 length: 16 amino acids. The CDR3 DNA reads as TGCGCCAGCAGCCAAGATCTGGGGACAGGAGAATACGAGCAGTACTTC. Its translation: CASSQDLGTGEYEQYF.

The chain has TRBV5-4 and TRBJ2-5; the match to TRBD2 covers 10 bases. Per germline, CDR1 SGHNT and CDR2 YYREEE (reference sequence). The CDR3 has 15 residues. V dropped 4 bases and J dropped 1; count of bases not matched to a gene: 4. In DNA form, the CDR3 reads TGTGCCAGCAGCAGAGGACTAGCGGCCCAAGAGACCCAGTACTTC. This gives the protein CASSRGLAAQETQYF.

V is TRBV5-6 and J is TRBJ2-7; D is ambiguous. The V end lost 1 base, the J end lost 0 bases, and 11 bases lay between the germline ends. The CDR3 totals 15 residues. Germline CDR1 SGHDT, CDR2 YYEEEE. The CDR3: CASSLSRINSYEQYF. The CDR3 DNA reads TGTGCCAGCAGCTTGTCCAGGATCAACTCCTACGAGCAGTACTTC.

The table lists this clone with a few counts. At one end the junction does not follow the germline gene, possibly because of a read error. The chain carries TRBV25-1 and TRBJ1-3; D might be TRBD1 (5 bases). Germline CDR1 and CDR2: MGHDK and SYGVNS. CDR3 length: 16 residues. DNA of the CDR3: TGTGCCAGCAGTGACAACAGCAATGATGGGGGAAACACCATGTATTTT. Translating gives CASSDNSNDGGNTMYF.

This sequence joins TRBV29-1 and TRBJ1-1, with D possibly matching TRBD1 (5 bases). V was pared by 4 bases and J by 0 bases, with 15 bases between. In germline, CDR1 is SQVTM, CDR2 ANQGSEA. The CDR3 is 15 residues long. In DNA, the CDR3 is TGCAGCGTTGGCGGGACGGTAAAATTGAACACTGAAGCTTTCTTT. Translated: CSVGGTVKLNTEAFF.